These 21 T cell receptor beta chains share one sample of origin, sequenced in a study of shared clonotypes between healthy human individuals. Repertoires were generated with immunoSEQ multiplex PCR, while TCRdb's copy carries only in-frame clones and drops some. This repertoire shows a few million clones, approximately 95% found once; its top ten account for around 0.13%. The sequenced sample was naive CD4+ T cells sorted from blood. Noted subset: CD45RA+ positively selected. The receptors were sampled from a young man in good health.

This clone has only one observation. The chain carries TRBV30 and TRBJ2-3; 8 bases match TRBD1. Germline V gene sequence: CDR1 GTSNPN, CDR2 SVGIG (reference sequence). J was trimmed by 0 bases and V by 5 bases; bases with no gene match: 4. The CDR3 is 14 residues long. The CDR3 DNA follows: TGTGCCTGGGGACAGGGAGTTAGCACAGATACGCAGTATTTT. This sequence encodes CAWGQGVSTDTQYF.

About this clone: Other DNA sequences in this specimen translate into the identical CDR3. The chain links TRBV4-3 to TRBJ2-2; D gene ambiguous. Germline CDR1 reads LGHNA; CDR2 reads YSLEER. V was trimmed by 0 bases and J by 0 bases, leaving 2 bases between them. This CDR3 region has 14 residues. CDR3 bases: TGCGCCAGCAGCCAAGAGCCGAACACCGGGGAGCTGTTTTTT. It yields the protein CASSQEPNTGELFF.

CDR3 sequence reads: CASSQGRLAAETQYF. The CDR3 nucleotides are TGCGCCAGCAGCCAGGGTAGGTTAGCGGCGGAGACCCAGTACTTC. This chain connects TRBV4-1 to TRBJ2-5; D might be TRBD2 (6 bases). Trimming removed 3 bases from V and 5 bases from J, with 16 bases in between. The CDR3 loop spans 15 amino acids. CDR1 is MGHRA and CDR2 is YSYEKL in the germline V gene.

V is TRBV27 and J is TRBJ1-4, with a tentative D call TRBD1 (6 bases). CDR3 length equals 13 residues. The V end was cut by 7 bases, the J end by 1 base, with 7 bases between. CDR1 and CDR2 from the germline V gene are MNHEY and SMNVEV (reference sequence). The CDR3 DNA reads as TGTGCCAGCAAGGGGGGAACTAATGAAAAACTGTTTTTT. Protein product: CASKGGTNEKLFF.

V and J are TRBV4-3 and TRBJ2-3, with 14 bases lining up with TRBD2. J was trimmed by 6 bases and V by 4 bases; bases with no gene match: 6. The germline V gene has CDR1 LGHNA and CDR2 YSLEER. The CDR3 runs to 16 residues. The CDR3 loop reads CASSRGLAGGGDTQYF. CDR3 coding DNA: TGCGCCAGCAGCCGCGGACTAGCGGGAGGAGGGGATACGCAGTATTTT.

This chain joins TRBV19 and TRBJ1-2, with a tentative D call TRBD1 (5 bases). Germline CDR1 and CDR2: LNHDA and SQIVND (reference sequence). Trimming took off 1 base at V and 13 bases at J, with 16 bases between the two ends. This CDR3 spans 13 amino acids. The CDR3 DNA is TGTGCCAGTAGTATAGTTCCAGGGACCGGTGCCACCTTC. As protein: CASSIVPGTGATF. Complete variable domain (other parts from reference TRBV19 and TRBJ1-2): DGGITQSPKYLFRKEGQNVTLSCEQNLNHDAMYWYRQDPGQGLRLIYYSQIVNDFQKGDIAEGYSVSREKKESFPLTVTSAQKNPTAFYLCASSIVPGTGATFGSGTRLTVV.

The V and J genes are TRBV11-2 and TRBJ2-1, with 8 bases aligning to TRBD1. The CDR3 sequence is 13 residues long. V lost 8 bases, J lost 6 bases, and 6 bases stayed unmatched. The germline V gene has CDR1 SGHAT and CDR2 FQNNGV. The CDR3 loop reads CASETGVGNEQFF. DNA for the CDR3: TGTGCCAGCGAGACAGGGGTTGGCAATGAGCAGTTCTTC. The whole variable domain, remainder taken from reference TRBV11-2 and TRBJ2-1, is EAGVAQSPRYKIIEKRQSVAFWCNPISGHATLYWYQQILGQGPKLLIQFQNNGVVDDSQLPKDRFSAERLKGVDSTLKIQPAKLEDSAVYLCASETGVGNEQFFGPGTRLTVL.

The rearrangement links TRBV5-1 to TRBJ1-1; D is perhaps TRBD1 (6 bases). CDR1 and CDR2 (germline): SGHRS, YFSETQ. The CDR3 runs to 12 residues. The V gene lost 4 bases and the J gene lost 10 bases, with 14 bases spanning the gap. DNA of the CDR3: TGCGCCAGCAGCATCGGGGGCGTAGGAGCTTTCTTT. Protein: CASSIGGVGAFF. Full variable domain (outside the CDR3, taken from reference TRBV5-1 and TRBJ1-1): KAGVTQTPRYLIKTRGQQVTLSCSPISGHRSVSWYQQTPGQGLQFLFEYFSETQRNKGNFPGRFSGRQFSNSRSEMNVSTLELGDSALYLCASSIGGVGAFFGQGTRLTVV.

The chain has TRBV7-8 and TRBJ1-3; no clear D. The germline V gene has CDR1 SGHVS and CDR2 FQNEAQ. CDR3 length equals 16 residues. Trimming stripped 3 bases from V and 0 bases from J, with 12 bases between. As DNA, the CDR3 is TGTGCCAGCAGCTTTTCAGCTAGCCCCTCTGGAAACACCATATATTTT. Its protein product is CASSFSASPSGNTIYF.

The chain recombines TRBV7-2 with TRBJ2-1; TRBD2 is a possible D gene (5 bases). V dropped 6 bases and J dropped 0 bases, with 9 bases sitting between them. The CDR3 covers 14 residues. Germline values: CDR1 SGHTA, CDR2 FQGNSA. The CDR3, as DNA: TGTGCCAGCAGAGACACTAGCTCCTACAATGAGCAGTTCTTC. It codes for CASRDTSSYNEQFF.

The gene calls are TRBV6-1 and TRBJ2-5; TRBD1 agrees at 8 bases. Losses at the gene ends were 3 bases for V and 4 bases for J; bases not matched to a gene: 7. The CDR3 is 15 amino acids. Germline-derived CDR1 and CDR2 are MNHNS and SASEGT. The CDR3 DNA reads TGTGCCAGCAGTGATTCAGGGGGCGCAACAGAGACCCAGTACTTC. Translating gives CASSDSGGATETQYF.

This chain uses TRBV6-1 with TRBJ1-6; D is unresolved. V gave up 2 bases and J gave up 9 bases, with 14 bases separating them. The V gene's germline CDR1 is MNHNS and CDR2 SASEGT. This CDR3 contains 15 residues. The CDR3, as DNA: TGTGCCAGCAGTGAAATCCCACCCCCTGGTTCACCCCTCCACTTT. Translating it yields CASSEIPPPGSPLHF.

V is TRBV11-2 and J is TRBJ2-3; D gene uncertain. The CDR3 loop spans 12 amino acids. CDR1 and CDR2 from the germline V gene are SGHAT and FQNNGV. Trimming took 5 bases from V and 0 from J, leaving 3 bases between them. The CDR3 loop is CASSGSTDTQYF. The CDR3 coding sequence is TGTGCCAGCAGCGGGAGCACAGATACGCAGTATTTT.

A word on this clone: Within the sample, other DNA sequences also encode this same CDR3. CDR3 in DNA: TGTGCCAGCAGCCGCCCGGGACAGGGGCTTGAAAAACTGTTTTTT. Amino acids: CASSRPGQGLEKLFF. This sequence joins TRBV28 and TRBJ1-4, with TRBD1 matching over 10 bases. This CDR3 region has 15 residues. Germline V gives CDR1 MDHEN, CDR2 SYDVKM. The V and J ends lost 6 bases and 7 bases, in that order; junction bases with no gene match: 8.

V is TRBV7-9 and J is TRBJ2-1; 7 bases match TRBD1. The V and J ends lost 5 bases and 0 bases, in that order; junction bases with no gene match: 4. CDR1 and CDR2 (germline): SEHNR, FQNEAQ (reference sequence). The CDR3 is made up of 15 amino acids. CDR3 sequence reads: CASSPQGLSYNEQFF. CDR3 bases: TGTGCCAGCAGCCCACAGGGGCTCTCCTACAATGAGCAGTTCTTC.

The chain joins TRBV2 to TRBJ2-1; D might be TRBD2 (6 bases). There are 14 residues in the CDR3. CDR1 is SNHLY, CDR2 FYNNEI, per germline. Trimming left V 6 bases short and J 8 bases short, with 17 bases between. This CDR3 reads CASRRDGTPHEQFF. The DNA of the CDR3 is TGTGCCAGCAGGCGGGACGGGACGCCCCATGAGCAGTTCTTC.

The chain recombines TRBV10-3 with TRBJ2-5; D remains ambiguous. V was trimmed by 0 bases and J by 9 bases, leaving 11 bases between them. CDR3 length equals 13 residues. Germline assignment: CDR1 ENHRY and CDR2 SYGVKD. The CDR3 sequence: CAISESVVEAQYF. CDR3 coding DNA: TGTGCCATCAGTGAGTCTGTTGTGGAAGCCCAGTACTTC.

The chain employs TRBV7-8 and TRBJ1-2, with no clear D. V lost 5 bases to trimming and J lost 8 bases, with 15 bases between them. The CDR3 contains 13 residues. Looked up from germline, CDR1 is SGHVS and CDR2 is FQNEAQ. The CDR3 here is CASSLERVTGYTF. The CDR3 region has the DNA TGTGCCAGCAGCCTTGAGAGGGTAACGGGCTACACCTTC.

The J gene is TRBJ2-1, the V gene TRBV18, with 14 bases aligning to TRBD2. Germline CDR1 and CDR2: KGHSH and LQKENI. V trimming: 0 bases; J trimming: 6 bases; junction bases outside the gene matches: 1. The CDR3 has 16 residues. The CDR3 loop reads CASSPPGLAGANEQFF. The CDR3 DNA reads TGTGCCAGCTCACCACCGGGACTAGCGGGGGCCAATGAGCAGTTCTTC.

V and J are TRBV18 and TRBJ1-3, with D possibly TRBD1 on 5 matching bases. V lost 1 base and J lost 0, with 10 bases in between. The CDR3 has 16 residues. From germline, CDR1 is KGHSH and CDR2 LQKENI. CDR3 sequence: CASSPLPGSSGNTIYF. The CDR3 DNA is TGTGCCAGCTCACCACTCCCAGGGTCCTCTGGAAACACCATATATTTT.

V and J are TRBV28 and TRBJ1-4, with a weak D call TRBD1 (6 bases). Trimming removed 2 bases from V and 7 bases from J, with 11 bases in between. Germline CDR1 and CDR2: MDHEN and SYDVKM. The CDR3 covers 14 residues. CDR3 nucleotides: TGTGCCAGCAGTTTAAACGGGGGGCTTGAAAAACTGTTTTTT. Its protein product is CASSLNGGLEKLFF.